The text below deals with one T cell receptor beta chain. These data are taken from a study of blood T cell repertoires in COVID-19. Using immunoSEQ multiplex PCR, the repertoire was profiled, and TCRdb retains in-frame clones only, with some absent. This table holds approximately 480,000 clones, roughly 90% found once. Recovered participants had two consecutive negative NP/OP PCR tests, healthcare professional clearance, or symptom resolution. V lost 4 bases to trimming and J lost 7 bases, with 11 bases between them. Looked up from germline, CDR1 is SGHDT and CDR2 is YYEEEE. The CDR3 is 12 amino acids.

The receptor was isolated from a woman aged 18-29 years who had recovered from COVID-19. The V call is TRBV5-6, the J call TRBJ2-5; a weak D match, TRBD1 (5 bases). The sequencing input was PBMCs or T cells enriched from blood (not recorded which). In DNA, the CDR3 is TGTGCCAGCAGCCTCCGCACAGGGACCCAGTACTTC. This encodes CASSLRTGTQYF.